This is a list of T cell receptor beta chains from one sample in a study of technical replicates of blood from a handful of donors. Sequencing used immunoSEQ multiplex PCR; TCRdb keeps in-frame clones, though not all of them. Of roughly 100,000 clones listed, 95% are singletons. The sequenced material came from T cells isolated from PBMCs. The receptors here all came from a human donor in good health. The CDR3 runs from the conserved cysteine through the conserved F or W. D genes are given only for firm matches. Size tells how often a clone was seen (once, few, many) or the class of an expanded clone, and some rows leave it out.

CDR3nt,CDR3aa,abundance,v_gene,j_gene,d_gene
TGTGCCAGCAGTGGAAGTCAGGGGTCCCGAGGGACCCAGTACTTC,CASSGSQGSRGTQYF,-,TRBV2,TRBJ2-5,-
TGTGCCAGTTCTTCCGGACTCCTTAGCAATCAGCCCCAGCATTTT,CASSSGLLSNQPQHF,-,TRBV7-6,TRBJ1-5,-
TGTGCCAGCAGCCAAGATCTTGACAGGGTAGGTGGCTACACCTTC,CASSQDLDRVGGYTF,-,TRBV4-2,TRBJ1-2,TRBD1
TGTGCCAGCCTTCGACAGGGGCAAGAAGCTTTCTTT,CASLRQGQEAFF,few,TRBV27,TRBJ1-1,TRBD1
TGCGCCAGCAGCCGAACAGGGAGTTCGAACACTGAAGCTTTCTTT,CASSRTGSSNTEAFF,-,TRBV4-1,TRBJ1-1,-
TGTGCCAGTTCGACAGGGGCGGGCTACGAGCAGTACTTC,CASSTGAGYEQYF,-,TRBV19,TRBJ2-7,TRBD1
TGTGCCAGCAGTTACAAGCGGGAGCAGTTCTTC,CASSYKREQFF,-,TRBV6-5,TRBJ2-1,-
TGCGCCAGCAGCCCGACCCCGGGACACCACATTCAGCCCCAGCATTTT,CASSPTPGHHIQPQHF,-,TRBV5-1,TRBJ1-5,-
TGCGCCAGCAGCCAAGATCTGTCCCAGGGCGCCTACGAGCAGTACTTC,CASSQDLSQGAYEQYF,once,TRBV4-1,TRBJ2-7,-
TGTGCCAGCAGCTCCGGGACAGGTTTCTTC,CASSSGTGFF,-,TRBV7-2,TRBJ1-2,TRBD1
TGTGCCAGCAGTCCAGGGGGGAGGTATGGCTACACCTTC,CASSPGGRYGYTF,-,TRBV7-9,TRBJ1-2,TRBD1
TGTGCCTGGACGGGTCGAACTAATGAAAAACTGTTTTTT,CAWTGRTNEKLFF,-,TRBV30,TRBJ1-4,-
TGTGCCACTGATGGAGGGGACACTGAAGCTTTCTTT,CATDGGDTEAFF,-,TRBV2,TRBJ1-1,-
TGTGCCATCAGTGACGGGACAGGGGATGAAGCTTTCTTT,CAISDGTGDEAFF,-,TRBV10-3,TRBJ1-1,TRBD1
TGTGCCACCAGCAGAGATCTGGAGGCTTACCAGTACTTC,CATSRDLEAYQYF,-,TRBV15,TRBJ2-5,-
TGCGCCAGCAGTGGAACAGGACTAGCGGGAGCGTCCAATTCCTACGAGCAGTACTTC,CASSGTGLAGASNSYEQYF,-,TRBV10-1,TRBJ2-7,TRBD2
TGCGCCAGCAGCTTGGGGGGGCAAAGTGGCTACACCTTC,CASSLGGQSGYTF,-,TRBV5-1,TRBJ1-2,-
TGCGCCAGCAGCCAGCCCACAGGGGGCCCGGAAGCTTTCTTT,CASSQPTGGPEAFF,-,TRBV4-1,TRBJ1-1,TRBD1
TGTGCCAGCCCCCCCCCACAATACACTGAAGCTTTCTTT,CASPPPQYTEAFF,-,TRBV11-2,TRBJ1-1,-
TGTGCCAGCAGTTTCCGGGACAGGGGGCGCGCCGAGCAGTACTTC,CASSFRDRGRAEQYF,-,TRBV27,TRBJ2-7,TRBD1
TGTGCCAGCAGCTGGGATAGCGGGGGGAACTCCTACGAGCAGTACTTC,CASSWDSGGNSYEQYF,-,TRBV5-4,TRBJ2-7,TRBD2
TGTGCTAGCAGCTTAACGGCGGGGGAGGAGGAGCTGTTTTTT,CASSLTAGEEELFF,-,TRBV7-7,TRBJ2-2,TRBD2
TGCGCCAGCAGCTCATGGACTAGCGGGAGGGAAGGCGGGGAGCTGTTTTTT,CASSSWTSGREGGELFF,-,TRBV5-1,TRBJ2-2,TRBD2
TGTGCCAGCAGCTTAGGAGGGTCGGGGGGCTACGAGCAGTACTTC,CASSLGGSGGYEQYF,-,TRBV7-6,TRBJ2-7,TRBD2
TGTGCCAGCAGCTCCGGACTAGCGGGAGGTGAGCAGTTCTTC,CASSSGLAGGEQFF,-,TRBV7-9,TRBJ2-1,TRBD2
TGTGCCAGCTCCTCGGGGGTTCACACTGAAGCTTTCTTT,CASSSGVHTEAFF,-,TRBV18,TRBJ1-1,-
TGTGCCAGCAACACGGCCGGGACTAGCCTCGCGGAGACCCAGTACTTC,CASNTAGTSLAETQYF,-,TRBV27,TRBJ2-5,TRBD2
TGTGCCAGCAGCTCGTTTAGCGTCGAGGCAGATACGCAGTATTTT,CASSSFSVEADTQYF,-,TRBV7-9,TRBJ2-3,-
TGTGCCAGTAGTAAACGCCTCGAGGGGGTGGAGAGCAATCAGCCCCAGCATTTT,CASSKRLEGVESNQPQHF,-,TRBV19,TRBJ1-5,-